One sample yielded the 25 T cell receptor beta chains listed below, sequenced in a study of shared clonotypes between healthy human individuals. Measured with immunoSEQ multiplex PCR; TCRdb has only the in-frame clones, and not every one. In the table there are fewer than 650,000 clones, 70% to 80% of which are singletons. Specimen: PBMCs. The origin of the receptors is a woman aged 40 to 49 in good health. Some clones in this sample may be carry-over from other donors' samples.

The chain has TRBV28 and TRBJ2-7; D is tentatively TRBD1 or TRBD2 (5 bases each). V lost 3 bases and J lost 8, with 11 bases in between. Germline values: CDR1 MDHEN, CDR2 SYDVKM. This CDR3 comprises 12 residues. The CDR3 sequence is CASSFSKGQQYF. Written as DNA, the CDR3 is TGTGCCAGCAGTTTCTCAAAGGGACAGCAGTACTTC.

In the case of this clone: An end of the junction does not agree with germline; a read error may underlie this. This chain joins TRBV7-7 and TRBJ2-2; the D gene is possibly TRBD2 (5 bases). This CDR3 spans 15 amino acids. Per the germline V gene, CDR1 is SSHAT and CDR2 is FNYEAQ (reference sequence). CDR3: CASSLAHRGTGELFF. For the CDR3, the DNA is TGTGCTAGCAGCTTAGCTCATCGAGGGACCGGGGAGCTGTTTTTT.

CDR3 coding DNA: TGTGCCAGCAGTTTAGGTGGGGTTGGTACGGATGAGCAGTTCTTC. Translated: CASSLGGVGTDEQFF. The rearrangement uses TRBV28 and TRBJ2-1, with unresolved D. CDR3 length: 15 amino acids. Looked up from germline, CDR1 is MDHEN and CDR2 is SYDVKM. Trimming took 2 bases from V and 8 from J, leaving 16 bases between them.

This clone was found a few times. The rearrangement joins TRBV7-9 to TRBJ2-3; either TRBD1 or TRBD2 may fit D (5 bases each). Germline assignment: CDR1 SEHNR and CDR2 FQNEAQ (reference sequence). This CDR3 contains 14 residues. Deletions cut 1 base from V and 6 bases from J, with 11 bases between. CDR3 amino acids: CASSLGGTWDTQYF. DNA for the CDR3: TGTGCCAGCAGCTTAGGTGGGACGTGGGATACGCAGTATTTT.

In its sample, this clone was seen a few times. CDR3 sequence: CASALSSGNTIYF. CDR3 DNA: TGTGCTTCCGCGTTGAGCTCTGGAAACACCATATATTTT. V gene TRBV30 combines with J gene TRBJ1-3; D is ambiguous. The CDR3 spans 13 residues. Per germline, CDR1 GTSNPN and CDR2 SVGIG (reference sequence).

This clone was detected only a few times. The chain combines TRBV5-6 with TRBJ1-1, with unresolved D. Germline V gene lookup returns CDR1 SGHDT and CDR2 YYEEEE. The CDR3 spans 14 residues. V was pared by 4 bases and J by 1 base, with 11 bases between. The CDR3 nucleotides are TGTGCCAGCAGCCCGATAGGAGGGAACACTGAAGCTTTCTTT. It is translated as CASSPIGGNTEAFF.

In nucleotides, the CDR3 is TGCGCCAGCAGCTCGGACACTTGGTCAGATACGCAGTATTTT. Protein: CASSSDTWSDTQYF. This chain links TRBV5-1 with TRBJ2-3; a weak D match, TRBD1 (5 bases). V dropped 3 bases and J dropped 4 bases, with 12 bases sitting between them. Per germline, CDR1 SGHRS and CDR2 YFSETQ. This CDR3 has 14 amino acids. Supplemented by reference TRBV5-1 and TRBJ2-3, the full variable domain reads KAGVTQTPRYLIKTRGQQVTLSCSPISGHRSVSWYQQTPGQGLQFLFEYFSETQRNKGNFPGRFSGRQFSNSRSEMNVSTLELGDSALYLCASSSDTWSDTQYFGPGTRLTVL.

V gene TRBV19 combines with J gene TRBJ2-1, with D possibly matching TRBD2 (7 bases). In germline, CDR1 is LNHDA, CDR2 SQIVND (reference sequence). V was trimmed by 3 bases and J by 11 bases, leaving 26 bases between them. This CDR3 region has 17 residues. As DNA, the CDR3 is TGTGCCAGTAGTATCTCTTTAGGGGGGGCCGGACAAAATCAGCAGTTCTTC. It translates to CASSISLGGAGQNQQFF.

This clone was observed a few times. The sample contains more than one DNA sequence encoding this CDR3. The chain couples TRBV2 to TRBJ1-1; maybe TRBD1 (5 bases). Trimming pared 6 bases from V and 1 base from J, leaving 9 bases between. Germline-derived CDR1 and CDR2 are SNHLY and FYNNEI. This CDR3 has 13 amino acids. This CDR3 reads CASRADRNTEAFF. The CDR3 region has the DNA TGTGCCAGCAGAGCCGACAGGAACACTGAAGCTTTCTTT.

The chain's CDR3 is CASSEVVSGSTDTQYF. In DNA, the CDR3 is TGTGCCAGCAGTGAGGTCGTTAGCGGGAGCACAGATACGCAGTATTTT. The V call is TRBV25-1, the J call TRBJ2-3, with 7 bases matching TRBD2. The V segment lost 3 bases and the J segment 0 bases; nucleotides outside the gene matches: 6. This CDR3 has 16 residues. Germline V gene sequence: CDR1 MGHDK, CDR2 SYGVNS.

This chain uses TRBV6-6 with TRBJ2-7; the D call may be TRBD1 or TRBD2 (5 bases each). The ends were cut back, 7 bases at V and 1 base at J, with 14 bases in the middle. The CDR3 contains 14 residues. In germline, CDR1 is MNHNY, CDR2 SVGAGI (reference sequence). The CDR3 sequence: CASISGDSSYEQYF. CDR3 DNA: TGTGCCAGCATCAGCGGTGACAGTTCCTACGAGCAGTACTTC.

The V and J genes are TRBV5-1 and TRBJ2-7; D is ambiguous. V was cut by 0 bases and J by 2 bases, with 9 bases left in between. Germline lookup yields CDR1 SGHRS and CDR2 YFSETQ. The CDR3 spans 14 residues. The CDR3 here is CASSLEPGPYEQYF. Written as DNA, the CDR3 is TGCGCCAGCAGCTTGGAACCTGGCCCCTACGAGCAGTACTTC.

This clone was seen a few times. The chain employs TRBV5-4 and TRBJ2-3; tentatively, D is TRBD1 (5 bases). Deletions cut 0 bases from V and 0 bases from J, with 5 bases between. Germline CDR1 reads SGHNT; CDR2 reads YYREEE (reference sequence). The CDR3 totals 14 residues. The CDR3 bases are TGTGCCAGCAGCTTGGGACAGAGCACAGATACGCAGTATTTT. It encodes CASSLGQSTDTQYF.

The CDR3 spells CAWSVRGLKSNEKLFF. CDR3 in DNA: TGTGCCTGGAGTGTACGGGGTTTGAAAAGTAATGAAAAACTGTTTTTT. The chain links TRBV30 to TRBJ1-4; D remains ambiguous. CDR3 length: 16 amino acids. V was shortened by 0 bases and J by 4 bases, with 15 bases between the two germline ends. Germline loops: CDR1 GTSNPN, CDR2 SVGIG (reference sequence).

For the CDR3, the DNA is TGCAGCGTTGATGGTCCTAGCAACCACGAGCAGTACTTC. Its protein is CSVDGPSNHEQYF. V gene TRBV29-1 combines with J gene TRBJ2-7, with D possibly matching TRBD2 (5 bases). The CDR3 has 13 residues. The V gene lost 3 bases and the J gene lost 5 bases, with 14 bases spanning the gap. Germline CDR1 is SQVTM and CDR2 is ANQGSEA.

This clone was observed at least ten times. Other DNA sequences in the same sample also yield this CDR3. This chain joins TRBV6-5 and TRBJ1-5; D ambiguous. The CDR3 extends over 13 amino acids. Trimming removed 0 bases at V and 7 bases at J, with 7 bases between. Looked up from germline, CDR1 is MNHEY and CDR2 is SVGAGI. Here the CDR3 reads CASSYSPGQPQHF. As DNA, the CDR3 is TGTGCCAGCAGTTACTCTCCAGGCCAGCCCCAGCATTTT.

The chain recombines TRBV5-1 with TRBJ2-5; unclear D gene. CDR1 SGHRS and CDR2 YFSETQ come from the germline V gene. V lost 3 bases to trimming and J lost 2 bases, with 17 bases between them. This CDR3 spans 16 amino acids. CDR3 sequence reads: CASSYGRRGRQETQYF. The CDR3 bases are TGCGCCAGCAGCTATGGGCGGAGAGGCAGACAAGAGACCCAGTACTTC. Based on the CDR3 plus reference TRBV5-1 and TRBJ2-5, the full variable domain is KAGVTQTPRYLIKTRGQQVTLSCSPISGHRSVSWYQQTPGQGLQFLFEYFSETQRNKGNFPGRFSGRQFSNSRSEMNVSTLELGDSALYLCASSYGRRGRQETQYFGPGTRLLVL.

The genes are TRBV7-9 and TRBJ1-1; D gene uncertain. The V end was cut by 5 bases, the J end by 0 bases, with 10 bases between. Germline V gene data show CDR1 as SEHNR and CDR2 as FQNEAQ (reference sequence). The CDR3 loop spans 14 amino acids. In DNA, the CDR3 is TGTGCCAGCAGCCCCAGGAATTTGAACACTGAAGCTTTCTTT. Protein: CASSPRNLNTEAFF. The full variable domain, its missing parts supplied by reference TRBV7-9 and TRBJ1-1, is DTGVSQNPRHKITKRGQNVTFRCDPISEHNRLYWYRQTLGQGPEFLTYFQNEAQLEKSRLLSDRFSAERPKGSFSTLEIQRTEQGDSAMYLCASSPRNLNTEAFFGQGTRLTVV.

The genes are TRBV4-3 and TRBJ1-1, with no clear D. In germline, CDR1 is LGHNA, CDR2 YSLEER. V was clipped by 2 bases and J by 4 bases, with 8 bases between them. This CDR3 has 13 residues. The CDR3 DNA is TGCGCCAGCAGCCAAATGGGTCGCACTGAAGCTTTCTTT. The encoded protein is CASSQMGRTEAFF.

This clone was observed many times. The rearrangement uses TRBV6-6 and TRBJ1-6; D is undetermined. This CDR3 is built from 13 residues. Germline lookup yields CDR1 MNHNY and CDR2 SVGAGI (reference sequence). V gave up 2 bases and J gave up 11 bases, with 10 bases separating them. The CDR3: CASSYTQATPLHF. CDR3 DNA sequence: TGTGCCAGCAGTTACACCCAGGCGACACCCCTCCACTTT.

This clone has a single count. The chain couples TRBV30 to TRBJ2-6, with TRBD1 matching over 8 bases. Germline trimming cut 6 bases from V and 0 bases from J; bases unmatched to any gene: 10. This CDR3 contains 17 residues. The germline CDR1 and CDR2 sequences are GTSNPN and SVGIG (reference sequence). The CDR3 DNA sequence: TGTGCCTGCACTCAGGGGGCAAGCCTCTCTGGGGCCAACGTCCTGACTTTC. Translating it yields CACTQGASLSGANVLTF.

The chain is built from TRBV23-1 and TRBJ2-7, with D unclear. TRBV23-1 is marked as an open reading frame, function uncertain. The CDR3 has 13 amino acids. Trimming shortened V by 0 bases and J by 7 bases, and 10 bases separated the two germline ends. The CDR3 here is CASSQSPDLEQYF. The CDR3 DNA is TGCGCCAGCAGTCAATCACCTGATTTAGAGCAGTACTTC.

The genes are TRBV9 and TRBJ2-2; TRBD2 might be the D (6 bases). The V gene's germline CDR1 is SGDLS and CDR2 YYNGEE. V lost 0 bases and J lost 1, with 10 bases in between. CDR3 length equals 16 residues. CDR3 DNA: TGTGCCAGCAGCGTAGCTCCGCGGGGGAACACCGGGGAGCTGTTTTTT. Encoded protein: CASSVAPRGNTGELFF. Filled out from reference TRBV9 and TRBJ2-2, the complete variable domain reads DSGVTQTPKHLITATGQRVTLRCSPRSGDLSVYWYQQSLDQGLQFLIQYYNGEERAKGNILERFSAQQFPDLHSELNLSSLELGDSALYFCASSVAPRGNTGELFFGEGSRLTVL.

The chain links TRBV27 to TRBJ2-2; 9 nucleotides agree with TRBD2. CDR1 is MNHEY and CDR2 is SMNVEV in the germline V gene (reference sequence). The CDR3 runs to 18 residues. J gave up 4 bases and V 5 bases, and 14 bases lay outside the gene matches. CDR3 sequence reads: CASSIRGLAWSSTGELFF. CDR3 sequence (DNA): TGTGCCAGCAGTATACGCGGACTAGCGTGGTCTAGCACCGGGGAGCTGTTTTTT.

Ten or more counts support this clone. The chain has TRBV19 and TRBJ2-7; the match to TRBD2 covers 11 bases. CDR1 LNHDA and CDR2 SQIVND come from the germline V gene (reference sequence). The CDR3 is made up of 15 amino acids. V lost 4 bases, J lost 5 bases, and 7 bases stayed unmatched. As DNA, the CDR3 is TGTGCCAGTAGTACTCCGGGACTAGCGGCAAACGAGCAGTACTTC. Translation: CASSTPGLAANEQYF.